The 28 T cell receptor beta chains listed next were all sequenced from one sample in a study of blood T cell repertoires in COVID-19. TCRdb keeps only in-frame clones here, not all; method: immunoSEQ multiplex PCR. Here the sample spans under 300,000 clones, 65% to 85% being singletons. Sequenced: peripheral blood. The receptors were gathered from an elderly man with acute or convalescent COVID-19.

A few counts support this clone. The J gene is TRBJ1-3, the V gene TRBV7-9, with D uncertain. The CDR3 totals 14 residues. Germline V gene lookup returns CDR1 SEHNR and CDR2 FQNEAQ (reference sequence). Deletions cut 5 bases from V and 2 bases from J, with 10 bases between. The CDR3 sequence is CASSPQTTGNTIYF. The CDR3, as DNA: TGTGCCAGCAGCCCCCAGACAACTGGAAACACCATATATTTT. Drawing the rest from reference TRBV7-9 and TRBJ1-3, the complete variable domain is DTGVSQNPRHKITKRGQNVTFRCDPISEHNRLYWYRQTLGQGPEFLTYFQNEAQLEKSRLLSDRFSAERPKGSFSTLEIQRTEQGDSAMYLCASSPQTTGNTIYFGEGSWLTVV.

The genes are TRBV30 and TRBJ1-5; D may be TRBD1 (5 bases). The germline CDR1 and CDR2 sequences are GTSNPN and SVGIG (reference sequence). The CDR3 is made up of 13 amino acids. V was cut by 5 bases and J by 3 bases, with 11 bases left in between. As DNA, the CDR3 is TGTGCCTGGTCAACAGGTCCCAATCAGCCCCAGCATTTT. This encodes CAWSTGPNQPQHF.

This chain joins TRBV28 and TRBJ1-5, with a weak D call TRBD1 (5 bases). The V and J ends lost 4 bases and 6 bases respectively, with 16 bases between them. This CDR3 region has 15 residues. The germline V gene has CDR1 MDHEN and CDR2 SYDVKM. CDR3 DNA sequence: TGTGCCAGCAGTTCCCCCCCTAGGGGAGGTCAGCCCCAGCATTTT. This translates into CASSSPPRGGQPQHF.

V usage is TRBV27 and J usage is TRBJ2-4; TRBD2 aligns across 7 bases. The CDR3 is 17 residues long. Germline CDR1 and CDR2: MNHEY and SMNVEV (reference sequence). With 3 bases clipped from V and 0 bases from J, the junction kept 8 bases outside the gene matches. DNA of the CDR3: TGTGCCAGCAGTTTTCGGGCGGGAGTAGGAGCCAAAAACATTCAGTACTTC. It specifies CASSFRAGVGAKNIQYF.

This clone was seen a single time. In DNA form, the CDR3 reads TGTGCCACCAGCAGAGCTGCAGCGGCCCTTGCCTACGAGCAGTACTTC. This translates into CATSRAAAALAYEQYF. This chain links TRBV15 with TRBJ2-7, with a tentative D call TRBD2 (5 bases). The CDR3 length is 16 residues. Germline V gene lookup returns CDR1 LNHNV and CDR2 YYDKDF (reference sequence). V lost 1 base and J 2 bases, leaving 15 bases between the germline ends.

The chain combines TRBV5-1 with TRBJ2-1, with TRBD1 identical over 7 bases. With 2 bases clipped from V and 4 bases from J, the junction kept 3 bases outside the gene matches. Germline CDR1 reads SGHRS; CDR2 reads YFSETQ. This CDR3 contains 14 residues. The CDR3 loop is CASSFRTGYNEQFF. The CDR3 bases are TGCGCCAGCAGCTTCCGGACAGGATACAATGAGCAGTTCTTC.

The chain couples TRBV6-1 to TRBJ1-2, with TRBD1 matching 7 bases. J lost 4 bases, V lost 4 bases, and 6 bases had no gene match. The germline CDR1 and CDR2 sequences are MNHNS and SASEGT. The CDR3 is 14 residues long. The CDR3 DNA is TGTGCCAGCAGTGCAGCCGGGACAGCCTATGGCTACACCTTC. Protein sequence: CASSAAGTAYGYTF.

This chain joins TRBV5-4 and TRBJ1-1, with D maybe TRBD1 (6 bases). The CDR3 contains 13 residues. Germline-derived CDR1 and CDR2 are SGHNT and YYREEE (reference sequence). With 2 bases removed from V and 7 bases from J, the gap between germline ends came to 12 bases. CDR3: CASSFWGQSEAFF. The CDR3 DNA reads TGTGCCAGCAGCTTTTGGGGGCAGAGTGAAGCTTTCTTT.

This sequence joins TRBV30 and TRBJ2-3; D call uncertain. The CDR3 contains 12 residues. Per the germline V gene, CDR1 is GTSNPN and CDR2 is SVGIG (reference sequence). V was trimmed by 0 bases and J by 8 bases, leaving 9 bases between them. The DNA of the CDR3 is TGTGCCTGGAGTGTTGTCCCGGGTACGCAGTATTTT. This gives the protein CAWSVVPGTQYF.

The genes are TRBV28 and TRBJ2-1, with 12 bases identical to TRBD2. Germline lookup yields CDR1 MDHEN and CDR2 SYDVKM. V lost 3 bases, J lost 8 bases, and 5 bases stayed unmatched. CDR3 length: 15 amino acids. The CDR3 DNA is TGTGCCAGCAGTTTTTTCGGGACTAGCGGGCATGAGCAGTTCTTC. Protein product: CASSFFGTSGHEQFF.

This chain connects TRBV7-8 to TRBJ2-5, with TRBD2 matching 7 bases. The V and J ends lost 3 bases and 5 bases, in that order; junction bases with no gene match: 3. CDR1 is SGHVS, CDR2 FQNEAQ, per germline. The CDR3 runs 13 residues. CDR3 in DNA: TGTGCCAGCAGCTTCGGGGGGTATGAGACCCAGTACTTC. Its translation: CASSFGGYETQYF.

The rearrangement joins TRBV7-2 to TRBJ2-1, with 9 bases identical to TRBD1. The CDR3 length is 14 residues. Germline CDR1 is SGHTA and CDR2 is FQGNSA. Trimming cost V 7 bases and J 6 bases; bases outside gene matches: 7. The CDR3 DNA reads as TGTGCCAGCAAGGGGACAGGGTGGCTCAATGAGCAGTTCTTC. This gives the protein CASKGTGWLNEQFF. The variable domain in full, completed from reference TRBV7-2 and TRBJ2-1, reads GAGVSQSPSNKVTEKGKDVELRCDPISGHTALYWYRQSLGQGLEFLIYFQGNSAPDKSGLPSDRFSAERTGGSVSTLTIQRTQQEDSAVYLCASKGTGWLNEQFFGPGTRLTVL.

J is TRBJ1-1 and V is TRBV6-6; D may be TRBD1 (6 bases). The germline V and J ends were trimmed by 4 bases and 5 bases, with 20 bases remaining between them. The CDR3 loop spans 16 amino acids. Germline V gene lookup returns CDR1 MNHNY and CDR2 SVGAGI (reference sequence). This CDR3 is CASSSRKQGGTTEAFF. DNA for the CDR3: TGTGCCAGCAGTTCCCGGAAACAGGGAGGGACAACTGAAGCTTTCTTT.

The V call is TRBV5-5, the J call TRBJ2-7, with 9 positions matching TRBD1. The CDR3 extends over 15 amino acids. Germline V gene sequence: CDR1 SGHKS, CDR2 YYEKEE (reference sequence). The ends lost 0 bases at V and 2 bases at J; junction bases unmatched: 3. This chain's CDR3 is CASSLGQGVPYEQYF. CDR3 coding DNA: TGTGCCAGCAGCTTGGGACAGGGGGTTCCCTACGAGCAGTACTTC.

The genes are TRBV5-1 and TRBJ2-5; possible D gene TRBD2, 5 bases. Germline V lookup: CDR1 SGHRS, CDR2 YFSETQ. The V end lost 3 bases, the J end lost 5 bases, and 17 bases lay between the germline ends. The CDR3 sequence is 15 residues long. CDR3 DNA sequence: TGCGCCAGCAGCTCTGGACCGGACTCTGTGGAGACCCAGTACTTC. It encodes CASSSGPDSVETQYF.

The chain employs TRBV10-1 and TRBJ2-3; the match to TRBD2 covers 9 bases. The CDR3 contains 15 residues. In germline, CDR1 is WNHNN, CDR2 SYGVQD (reference sequence). V gave up 2 bases and J gave up 1 base; unmatched junction bases: 1. The CDR3 DNA follows: TGCGCCAGCAGTGAGATAGCGGGAGGCACAGATACGCAGTATTTT. It codes for CASSEIAGGTDTQYF.

The J gene is TRBJ1-2, the V gene TRBV19, with 7 bases that match TRBD1. Per germline, CDR1 LNHDA and CDR2 SQIVND (reference sequence). V lost 2 bases, J lost 3 bases, and 6 bases stayed unmatched. CDR3 size: 15 residues. The CDR3 nucleotides are TGTGCCAGTAGTATACTGGCAGGGGGAGACTATGGCTACACCTTC. Its translation is CASSILAGGDYGYTF.

This clone was picked up a small number of times. The chain joins TRBV7-9 to TRBJ2-7; 11 nucleotides agree with TRBD2. The ends lost 6 bases at V and 8 bases at J; junction bases unmatched: 9. Looked up from germline, CDR1 is SEHNR and CDR2 is FQNEAQ (reference sequence). The CDR3 totals 14 residues. In DNA form, the CDR3 reads TGTGCCAGCAGTTCACTAGCGGGAGAGATAAAGCAGTACTTC. This codes for CASSSLAGEIKQYF.

The chain uses TRBV30 and TRBJ1-5; 10 bases map to TRBD1. The CDR3 runs to 15 residues. V dropped 0 bases and J dropped 7; count of bases not matched to a gene: 6. Germline loops: CDR1 GTSNPN, CDR2 SVGIG (reference sequence). The CDR3 DNA is TGTGCCTGGAGTGTGGGGGACAGGGGAGGCCAGCCCCAGCATTTT. Translated, it gives CAWSVGDRGGQPQHF.

V usage is TRBV7-2 and J usage is TRBJ1-6, with a tentative D call TRBD1 (6 bases). The germline gives CDR1 SGHTA, CDR2 FQGNSA. The CDR3 has 14 amino acids. Deletions cut 5 bases from V and 5 bases from J, with 10 bases between. The CDR3 sequence is CASSPQGDNSPLHF. In nucleotides, the CDR3 is TGTGCCAGCAGCCCACAGGGTGATAATTCACCCCTCCACTTT.

The chain couples TRBV5-1 to TRBJ1-4; TRBD1 matches at 9 bases. Germline V gene lookup returns CDR1 SGHRS and CDR2 YFSETQ. CDR3 length equals 15 residues. Unmatched junction bases numbered 9, after V lost 5 bases and J lost 7 bases. The CDR3: CASSVTGTGSEKLFF. In nucleotides, the CDR3 is TGCGCCAGCAGTGTCACGGGGACAGGGAGTGAAAAACTGTTTTTT. The complete variable domain, with remaining parts taken from reference TRBV5-1 and TRBJ1-4, reads KAGVTQTPRYLIKTRGQQVTLSCSPISGHRSVSWYQQTPGQGLQFLFEYFSETQRNKGNFPGRFSGRQFSNSRSEMNVSTLELGDSALYLCASSVTGTGSEKLFFGSGTQLSVL.

The chain is built from TRBV7-2 and TRBJ2-1; possible D gene TRBD1, 6 bases. V shed 5 bases and J shed 12 bases, with 17 bases lying between them. The CDR3 has 13 residues. Germline CDR1 reads SGHTA; CDR2 reads FQGNSA. The CDR3 loop is CASSPGTPPGQFF. CDR3 sequence (DNA): TGTGCCAGCAGCCCCGGGACACCCCCAGGGCAGTTCTTC. Full variable domain (remainder filled in from reference TRBV7-2 and TRBJ2-1): GAGVSQSPSNKVTEKGKDVELRCDPISGHTALYWYRQSLGQGLEFLIYFQGNSAPDKSGLPSDRFSAERTGGSVSTLTIQRTQQEDSAVYLCASSPGTPPGQFFGPGTRLTVL.

This clone was seen a few times. The V call is TRBV19, the J call TRBJ1-6; TRBD1 matches at 7 bases. The CDR3 sequence is 15 residues long. Germline lookup yields CDR1 LNHDA and CDR2 SQIVND (reference sequence). Unmatched junction bases numbered 9, after V lost 5 bases and J lost 8 bases. The CDR3 here is CASSPKTGTYSPLHF. For the CDR3, the DNA is TGTGCCAGTAGTCCCAAGACAGGGACCTATTCACCCCTCCACTTT.

The genes are TRBV6-5 and TRBJ1-6, with TRBD1 as a possible D gene (5 bases). CDR3 size: 16 residues. CDR1 is MNHEY, CDR2 SVGAGI, per germline. Trimming cost V 2 bases and J 9 bases, with 17 bases left between them. The CDR3 is CASSYKGAGLFSPLHF. The CDR3 DNA sequence: TGTGCCAGCAGTTACAAAGGGGCAGGGCTGTTTTCACCCCTCCACTTT.

This clone has just a few counts. The V and J genes are TRBV7-9 and TRBJ1-1, with D unclear. Germline CDR1 SEHNR, CDR2 FQNEAQ (reference sequence). This CDR3 spans 14 amino acids. The ends were cut back, 5 bases at V and 1 base at J, with 11 bases in the middle. In DNA form, the CDR3 reads TGTGCCAGCAGCCCGAGACTGGGGAACACTGAAGCTTTCTTT. As protein: CASSPRLGNTEAFF.

This chain connects TRBV4-1 to TRBJ1-3; D ambiguous. The CDR3 covers 14 residues. V shed 2 bases and J shed 0 bases, with 5 bases lying between them. Germline CDR1 reads MGHRA; CDR2 reads YSYEKL. The CDR3 sequence: CASSQLDSGNTIYF. CDR3 bases: TGCGCCAGCAGCCAACTAGACTCTGGAAACACCATATATTTT.

The genes are TRBV28 and TRBJ1-4; 9 nucleotides agree with TRBD1. Germline V lookup: CDR1 MDHEN, CDR2 SYDVKM. V trimming: 8 bases; J trimming: 5 bases; junction bases outside the gene matches: 0. The CDR3 sequence is 12 residues long. DNA of the CDR3: TGTGCCAGCGGGACAGGGAATGAAAAACTGTTTTTT. It yields the protein CASGTGNEKLFF.

V usage is TRBV9 and J usage is TRBJ2-1; 11 positions match TRBD2. The CDR3 is 16 residues long. CDR1 and CDR2 (germline): SGDLS, YYNGEE. The V and J ends lost 0 bases and 9 bases, in that order; junction bases with no gene match: 8. In DNA form, the CDR3 reads TGTGCCAGCAGCGTAGGAATAGCGGGAGGGCGGGGTGAGCAGTTCTTC. It translates to CASSVGIAGGRGEQFF. Variable domain in full (rest from reference TRBV9 and TRBJ2-1): DSGVTQTPKHLITATGQRVTLRCSPRSGDLSVYWYQQSLDQGLQFLIQYYNGEERAKGNILERFSAQQFPDLHSELNLSSLELGDSALYFCASSVGIAGGRGEQFFGPGTRLTVL.